The T cell receptor beta chain described here comes from a study of blood T cell repertoires in COVID-19 (dated by TCRdb to about 2020). The study in broad terms: The collaborator samples originated in the United States, Italy and Spain and spanned the acute and convalescent phases of COVID-19. The repertoires were released in a freely available public database meant as a resource for research on the immune response to SARS-CoV-2. Nearly every sample came with metadata listing a de-identified subject ID, COVID-19 status, age in years and sex. The material from the prospective study consisted of cDNA or gDNA derived from T cells, B-cell-depleted T cells, or PBMCs. Where available, HLA class I and class II types were taken from metadata supplied by the sample provider and were not determined by assay-based typing. The samples were drawn from two sources: the first 160 participants of the ongoing ImmuneRACE study, and 1,200 or so subjects contributed by 6 global collaborators. Deeply sampled blood TCRbeta repertoires from subjects exposed to, actively infected with, or recovered from COVID-19 were included in the dataset.

For this clone: The antigen it binds to is not known. Per-base qualities were not stored, and no clone one base away is much larger.

Whole blood was collected in K2EDTA tubes by collaborating institutions according to the institutions' own protocols. For TCRbeta analysis, collaborators shipped samples in one of three forms: frozen whole blood, isolated PBMCs, or DNA extracted from either of those sample types. What the research found in general, with its limitations: Clinical and demographic metadata were provided uncurated, with the amount varying by source and participant.

TCRbeta CDR3 regions were amplified from genomic DNA by means of the immunoSEQ Assay, a bias-controlled multiplex PCR. The authors' analysis ran thus. Nucleated cell counts per sample were estimated from amplification of reference gene primers within the assay. Sequence reads were collapsed and filtered to measure the absolute abundance of every unique TCRbeta CDR3 rearrangement. For each sample, productive Simpson clonality was calculated as the square root of Simpson's diversity index over productive rearrangements. This is the immuneACCESS table as TCRdb keeps it, with only in-frame sequences that have V and J called. A part of the clones is gone; compared with another copy, unresolved V genes explain less than half, and the rest is unexplained. V and J calls and clone size are as listed in that table; D and trimming were resolved from the DNA. Across this sample there are about 380,000 clones, with 90% seen only once. The ten largest clones add up to about 6.8% of the sample.

Taken from cysteine to phenylalanine, the CDR3 has 15 residues. Of all the DNA, just the CDR3 is kept, 45 bases in frame from base 1. V has 6 bases trimmed and J has 1 base trimmed; junction bases matching no gene number 5. CDR1 MNHEY and CDR2 SMNVEV are derived from the germline V gene (reference sequence). This TCR was sampled from a man younger than 30 with active or convalescent COVID-19. Sample: peripheral blood. The rearrangement joined TRBV27 to TRBJ2-2, with 7 bases matching TRBD2. The CDR3 region reads CASREGLMNTGELFF. Here is the DNA: TGTGCCAGCAGGGAGGGACTAATGAACACCGGGGAGCTGTTTTTT.